Detailed here is one T cell receptor (beta chain). Clones were read by immunoSEQ multiplex PCR, and TCRdb kept only the in-frame ones, dropping some. The sample records about 410,000 clones, around 92% being singletons. The data originate from a study of Ad26.COV2.S vaccination and SARS-CoV-2 variants. In the study overall: Among those in the COV1001 Ad26.COV2.S trial arm was the donor.

Sample treatment: some 20 received Ad26.COV2.S at low or high dose, single or two shots; about five received placebo; per-sample allocation not given. Sampling was done on day 63 after the first vaccine or placebo injection. The receptor was isolated from a person between 18 and 59 years old who received the Ad26.COV2.S COVID-19 vaccine or a placebo. The sample here was peripheral blood, taken in a trial of Ad26.COV2.S vaccine versus placebo.

DNA for the CDR3: TGTGCCAGCAGCCAAGGGTTGGGACAGGGCAATCAGCCCCAGCATTTT. It is translated as CASSQGLGQGNQPQHF. The chain couples TRBV3-1 (or the pseudogene TRBV3-2) to TRBJ1-5; 8 nucleotides agree with TRBD1. V shed 1 base, J shed 2 bases, and the junction held 4 bases outside the gene matches. Germline V gene data show CDR1 as LGHDT and CDR2 as YNNKEL (reference sequence). The CDR3 has 16 residues.